The clone carrying this T cell receptor beta chain was detected only a few times. Germline V gene sequence: CDR1 MNHEY, CDR2 SMNVEV (reference sequence). The V gene lost 4 bases and the J gene lost 4 bases, with 14 bases spanning the gap. This CDR3 is built from 16 residues. The record originates from a study of blood T cells in healthy people across ages. A sample-barcoded 5' primer and a J-beta primer mix were used in a second PCR of roughly 6 to 12 cycles. With 12 random nucleotides, a template-switch adaptor tagged each individual cDNA molecule. Using its own MiXCR run on the 5' RACE reads, TCRdb lists one record per CDR3 protein. This sample has about 1,400,000 distinct CDR3 sequences, with 59% found just once.

Sample: blood. This chain uses TRBV27 with TRBJ1-6; D is undetermined. The source of this sequence is a man in his late teens or twenties in good health. The CDR3 bases are TGTGCCAGCAGTTCACGGCTACGGCATTATAATTCACCCCTCCACTTT. It yields the protein CASSSRLRHYNSPLHF.